A selection of T cell receptor beta chains follows, all from one sample in a study of control samples from healthy donors and cancer patients. Repertoires were generated with immunoSEQ multiplex PCR, while TCRdb's copy carries only in-frame clones and drops some. The data hold 260,000 or so clones, with over 70% observed a single time. Sequencing was done on a sample of PBMCs. The receptors were gathered from an older woman with lung cancer. The CDR3 runs from the conserved cysteine through the conserved F or W. Fields, in order: clone size, D gene, V gene, J gene, CDR3 DNA, CDR3 protein. D genes are given only for firm matches. Clone size is given for some rows only: seen once, a few or many times, or a class if the clone is expanded.

abundance: few
d_gene: -
v_gene: TRBV11-2
j_gene: TRBJ1-1
CDR3nt: TGTGCCAGCAGCTTAGATGGGGCAGGTAGGAACACTGAAGCTTTCTTT
CDR3aa: CASSLDGAGRNTEAFF

abundance: -
d_gene: TRBD2
v_gene: TRBV9
j_gene: TRBJ2-3
CDR3nt: TGTGCCAGCAGCGTAGGGCGGGAGGCGGATACGCAGTATTTT
CDR3aa: CASSVGREADTQYF

abundance: -
d_gene: TRBD2
v_gene: TRBV11-1
j_gene: TRBJ2-7
CDR3nt: TGTGCCAGCAGTTCCAGCGGGGTCGCCTACGAGCAGTACTTC
CDR3aa: CASSSSGVAYEQYF

abundance: -
d_gene: -
v_gene: TRBV5-1
j_gene: TRBJ2-7
CDR3nt: TGCGCCAGCAGCCTACAGGGTTACGAGCAGTACTTC
CDR3aa: CASSLQGYEQYF

abundance: -
d_gene: -
v_gene: TRBV16
j_gene: TRBJ1-3
CDR3nt: TGTGCCAGCAGCAACACAGGACAAACTGGAAACACCATATATTTT
CDR3aa: CASSNTGQTGNTIYF

abundance: -
d_gene: -
v_gene: TRBV25-1
j_gene: TRBJ2-3
CDR3nt: TGTGCCAGCAGTGAATTCGCAGGAGACCCGCAGTATTTT
CDR3aa: CASSEFAGDPQYF

abundance: -
d_gene: -
v_gene: TRBV19
j_gene: TRBJ2-7
CDR3nt: TGTGCCAGTAGTATCACTCCGGACTACGAGCAGTACTTC
CDR3aa: CASSITPDYEQYF

abundance: once
d_gene: -
v_gene: TRBV5-1
j_gene: TRBJ1-2
CDR3nt: TGCGCCAGCAGCTTGGATCAGGTGTTGTATGGCTACACCTTC
CDR3aa: CASSLDQVLYGYTF

abundance: -
d_gene: TRBD1
v_gene: TRBV10-1
j_gene: TRBJ2-7
CDR3nt: TGCGCCAGCAGCCCGGGACAGGGGTATACTTACTTC
CDR3aa: CASSPGQGYTYF

abundance: -
d_gene: TRBD1
v_gene: TRBV5-1
j_gene: TRBJ1-4
CDR3nt: TGCGCCAGCTGGGCGGGACAGCCGGATGAAAAACTGTTTTTT
CDR3aa: CASWAGQPDEKLFF

abundance: -
d_gene: TRBD2
v_gene: TRBV2
j_gene: TRBJ2-1
CDR3nt: TGTGCCAGCGGGGGGACTAGCGGGAGGAGCTCCTACAATGAGCAGTTCTTC
CDR3aa: CASGGTSGRSSYNEQFF

abundance: -
d_gene: TRBD2
v_gene: TRBV28
j_gene: TRBJ2-1
CDR3nt: TGTGCCAGCAGTTTAAGGCTAGCGGGAGTAATCAATGAGCAGTTCTTC
CDR3aa: CASSLRLAGVINEQFF

abundance: -
d_gene: TRBD1
v_gene: TRBV5-1
j_gene: TRBJ1-5
CDR3nt: TGCGCCAGCAGCTGGGGTCCCGGGACAGGGGGCAATCAGCCCCAGCATTTT
CDR3aa: CASSWGPGTGGNQPQHF

abundance: -
d_gene: TRBD2
v_gene: TRBV19
j_gene: TRBJ2-3
CDR3nt: TGTGCCAGTAGTACGACTAGCGGAGACACAGATACGCAGTATTTT
CDR3aa: CASSTTSGDTDTQYF

abundance: once
d_gene: -
v_gene: TRBV21-1
j_gene: TRBJ2-1
CDR3nt: TGTGCCAGCAGCACCACCGGACTAGGCATGGTGAATGAGCAGTTCTTC
CDR3aa: CASSTTGLGMVNEQFF

abundance: -
d_gene: -
v_gene: TRBV3-1/TRBV3-2
j_gene: TRBJ2-3
CDR3nt: TGTGCCAGCAGCCAAGCCCGGGGGGCAAGCACAGATACGCAGTATTTT
CDR3aa: CASSQARGASTDTQYF

abundance: -
d_gene: -
v_gene: TRBV3-1/TRBV3-2
j_gene: TRBJ2-5
CDR3nt: TGTGCCAGCAGCCCCCCGCCGGGAAGAGGGCTTGAAGAGACCCAGTACTTC
CDR3aa: CASSPPPGRGLEETQYF

abundance: -
d_gene: -
v_gene: TRBV7-3
j_gene: TRBJ1-1
CDR3nt: TGTGCCAGCAGCCCCACCAGACACACTGAAGCTTTCTTT
CDR3aa: CASSPTRHTEAFF

abundance: -
d_gene: TRBD1
v_gene: TRBV11-2
j_gene: TRBJ2-7
CDR3nt: TGTGCCAGCAGCCGAATACAGGGGATGTTCGGCGAGCAGTACTTC
CDR3aa: CASSRIQGMFGEQYF

abundance: -
d_gene: TRBD2
v_gene: TRBV4-2
j_gene: TRBJ2-2
CDR3nt: TGTGCCAGCAGCCAAGCGGCGGGAGCGAACGGGGAGCTGTTTTTT
CDR3aa: CASSQAAGANGELFF

abundance: -
d_gene: TRBD1
v_gene: TRBV5-1
j_gene: TRBJ1-1
CDR3nt: TGCGCCAGCAGTCGACAGGGTGACACTGAAGCTTTCTTT
CDR3aa: CASSRQGDTEAFF

abundance: -
d_gene: TRBD1
v_gene: TRBV9
j_gene: TRBJ2-7
CDR3nt: TGTGCCAGCAGCGAAGACCCGGGACAGTACTACGAGCAGTACTTC
CDR3aa: CASSEDPGQYYEQYF

abundance: -
d_gene: -
v_gene: TRBV28
j_gene: TRBJ2-1
CDR3nt: TGTGCCAGCAGGCGACGGTTACCCTCCTACAATGAGCAGTTCTTC
CDR3aa: CASRRRLPSYNEQFF

abundance: -
d_gene: -
v_gene: TRBV5-4
j_gene: TRBJ1-1
CDR3nt: TGTGCCAGCAGCCGTGCTCAGGACTCTGAAGCTTTCTTT
CDR3aa: CASSRAQDSEAFF

abundance: -
d_gene: -
v_gene: TRBV18
j_gene: TRBJ1-3
CDR3nt: TGTGCCAGCTCACCATCCGGCCCAGGAACTCGAAACACCATATATTTT
CDR3aa: CASSPSGPGTRNTIYF

abundance: -
d_gene: -
v_gene: TRBV5-1
j_gene: TRBJ2-1
CDR3nt: TGCGCCAGCAGCTTGGAGTCCAGGGGCCGCGGCAATGAGCAGTTCTTC
CDR3aa: CASSLESRGRGNEQFF

abundance: -
d_gene: TRBD1
v_gene: TRBV19
j_gene: TRBJ2-7
CDR3nt: TGTGCCAGTACCGCAGGGGGTCTTCTTACCTCCACCTACGAGCAGTACTTC
CDR3aa: CASTAGGLLTSTYEQYF

abundance: once
d_gene: -
v_gene: TRBV21-1
j_gene: TRBJ2-7
CDR3nt: TGTGCCAGCAGCACCCTAGCGCTCCGCTCCTACGAGCAGTACTTC
CDR3aa: CASSTLALRSYEQYF

abundance: -
d_gene: -
v_gene: TRBV5-1
j_gene: TRBJ2-5
CDR3nt: TGCGCCAGCAAGGCAGGAGAGCCCCAAGAGACCCAGTACTTC
CDR3aa: CASKAGEPQETQYF

abundance: once
d_gene: -
v_gene: TRBV7-9
j_gene: TRBJ1-2
CDR3nt: TGTGCCAGCAGCCCTAGGGTTTACTCGGGTCGGAACTATGGCTACACCTTC
CDR3aa: CASSPRVYSGRNYGYTF

abundance: -
d_gene: -
v_gene: TRBV5-1
j_gene: TRBJ1-2
CDR3nt: TGCGCCAGCAGCCTAGATTCCACCACTAACTATGGCTACACCTTC
CDR3aa: CASSLDSTTNYGYTF

abundance: few
d_gene: -
v_gene: TRBV28
j_gene: TRBJ2-5
CDR3nt: TGTGCCAGCAGTTGGGTCTCGGAAGAGACCCAGTACTTC
CDR3aa: CASSWVSEETQYF

abundance: -
d_gene: -
v_gene: TRBV24-1
j_gene: TRBJ2-7
CDR3nt: TGTGCCACCAGTGATGCAAGCAATCCCTACGAGCAGTACTTC
CDR3aa: CATSDASNPYEQYF

abundance: -
d_gene: -
v_gene: TRBV6-5
j_gene: TRBJ2-2
CDR3nt: TGTGCCAGCGGGAGGGGGGCCGGCACCGGGGAGCTGTTTTTT
CDR3aa: CASGRGAGTGELFF

abundance: -
d_gene: TRBD2
v_gene: TRBV7-3
j_gene: TRBJ2-1
CDR3nt: TGTGCCAGCAGCCTAAGTAGCGGGGGGTTAAATGAGCAGTTCTTC
CDR3aa: CASSLSSGGLNEQFF

abundance: -
d_gene: TRBD2
v_gene: TRBV18
j_gene: TRBJ2-7
CDR3nt: TGTGCCAGCTCACCACGTCCCGCGGGGGGGTACCCCGACGAGCAGTACTTC
CDR3aa: CASSPRPAGGYPDEQYF

abundance: -
d_gene: TRBD1
v_gene: TRBV9
j_gene: TRBJ2-1
CDR3nt: TGTGCCAGCAGCCTTGGCGGGCAGGGGGCAAATGAGCAGTTCTTC
CDR3aa: CASSLGGQGANEQFF

abundance: -
d_gene: -
v_gene: TRBV5-1
j_gene: TRBJ2-3
CDR3nt: TGCGCCAGCAGCTTTCCAAATAATCCAGATACGCAGTATTTT
CDR3aa: CASSFPNNPDTQYF

abundance: -
d_gene: TRBD1
v_gene: TRBV20-1
j_gene: TRBJ2-1
CDR3nt: TGCAGTGCTAGTATCGTTGTGAGGGGGCATGAGCAGTTCTTC
CDR3aa: CSASIVVRGHEQFF

abundance: -
d_gene: -
v_gene: TRBV12-3/TRBV12-4
j_gene: TRBJ1-1
CDR3nt: TGTGCCAGCAGGCGGGGAGGGAGCACTGAAGCTTTCTTT
CDR3aa: CASRRGGSTEAFF

abundance: -
d_gene: -
v_gene: TRBV12-3/TRBV12-4
j_gene: TRBJ1-1
CDR3nt: TGTGCCAGCCGCCTTCGGACAACTCAGGCTTTCTTT
CDR3aa: CASRLRTTQAFF

abundance: -
d_gene: -
v_gene: TRBV6-5
j_gene: TRBJ1-5
CDR3nt: TGTGCCAGCAGCTGGATACCGAATCAGCCCCAGCATTTT
CDR3aa: CASSWIPNQPQHF

abundance: -
d_gene: TRBD2
v_gene: TRBV28
j_gene: TRBJ2-3
CDR3nt: TGTGCCAGCAGCCGAGCGGGAGGCCCCTCCGGTACGCAGTATTTT
CDR3aa: CASSRAGGPSGTQYF

abundance: -
d_gene: -
v_gene: TRBV9
j_gene: TRBJ1-4
CDR3nt: TGTGCCAGCAGCGCAAGAGGAACTAATGAAAAACTGTTTTTT
CDR3aa: CASSARGTNEKLFF

abundance: few
d_gene: -
v_gene: TRBV5-1
j_gene: TRBJ1-1
CDR3nt: TGCGCCAGCAGGTTAAGCTCGACAGGGAACACTGAAGCTTTCTTT
CDR3aa: CASRLSSTGNTEAFF

abundance: -
d_gene: -
v_gene: TRBV4-1
j_gene: TRBJ1-5
CDR3nt: TGCGCCAGCAGCCACCCCCCTGCAGGGTCGTACAATCAGCCCCAGCATTTT
CDR3aa: CASSHPPAGSYNQPQHF

abundance: -
d_gene: TRBD2
v_gene: TRBV7-3
j_gene: TRBJ2-2
CDR3nt: TGTGCCAGCAGCTTAGGTTCGGTAGCGGGAGTCGCCGGGGAGCTGTTTTTT
CDR3aa: CASSLGSVAGVAGELFF

abundance: -
d_gene: TRBD1
v_gene: TRBV30
j_gene: TRBJ1-5
CDR3nt: TGTGCCTGGAGTGATACAGGGGGAGTTCAGCCCCAGCATTTT
CDR3aa: CAWSDTGGVQPQHF

abundance: -
d_gene: -
v_gene: TRBV2
j_gene: TRBJ2-3
CDR3nt: TGTGCCAGCAGTTCGCGCGATACGCAGTATTTT
CDR3aa: CASSSRDTQYF

abundance: once
d_gene: -
v_gene: TRBV5-1
j_gene: TRBJ2-7
CDR3nt: TGCGCCAGCAGCTTAGTAGGTTTGAGCTCCTACGAGCAGTACTTC
CDR3aa: CASSLVGLSSYEQYF